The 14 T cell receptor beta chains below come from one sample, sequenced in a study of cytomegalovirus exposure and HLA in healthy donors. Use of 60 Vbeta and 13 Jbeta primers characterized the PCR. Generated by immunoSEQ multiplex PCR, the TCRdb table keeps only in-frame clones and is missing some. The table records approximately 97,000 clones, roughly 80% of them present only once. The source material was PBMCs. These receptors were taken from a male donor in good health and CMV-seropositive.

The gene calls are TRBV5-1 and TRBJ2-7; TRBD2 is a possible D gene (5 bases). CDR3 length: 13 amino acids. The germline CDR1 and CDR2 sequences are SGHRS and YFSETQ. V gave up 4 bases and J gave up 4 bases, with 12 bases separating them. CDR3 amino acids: CASSLGTGYEQYF. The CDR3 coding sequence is TGCGCCAGCAGCCTTGGTACGGGGTACGAGCAGTACTTC.

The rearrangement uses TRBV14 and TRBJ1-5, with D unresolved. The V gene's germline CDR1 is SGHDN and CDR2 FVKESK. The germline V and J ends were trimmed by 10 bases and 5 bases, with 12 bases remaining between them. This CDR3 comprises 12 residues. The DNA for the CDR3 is TGTGCCACCGCCGTCTCGGATCAGCCCCAGCATTTT. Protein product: CATAVSDQPQHF. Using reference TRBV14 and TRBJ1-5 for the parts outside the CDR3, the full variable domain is EAGVTQFPSHSVIEKGQTVTLRCDPISGHDNLYWYRRVMGKEIKFLLHFVKESKQDESGMPNNRFLAERTGGTYSTLKVQPAELEDSGVYFCATAVSDQPQHFGDGTRLSIL.

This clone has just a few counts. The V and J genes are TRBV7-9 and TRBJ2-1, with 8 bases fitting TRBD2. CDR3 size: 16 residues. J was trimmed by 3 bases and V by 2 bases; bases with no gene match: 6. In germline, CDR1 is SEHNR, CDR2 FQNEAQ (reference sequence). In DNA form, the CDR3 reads TGTGCCAGCAGCTTAATACTAGCGGCCCGCTACAATGAGCAGTTCTTC. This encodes CASSLILAARYNEQFF.

In DNA, the CDR3 is TGTGCCAGCAGCGTTCGAGGATCAGATACGCAGTATTTT. This encodes CASSVRGSDTQYF. The chain carries TRBV9 and TRBJ2-3; the D is unclear. V dropped 2 bases and J dropped 4 bases, with 8 bases sitting between them. The germline gives CDR1 SGDLS, CDR2 YYNGEE. CDR3 length equals 13 residues.

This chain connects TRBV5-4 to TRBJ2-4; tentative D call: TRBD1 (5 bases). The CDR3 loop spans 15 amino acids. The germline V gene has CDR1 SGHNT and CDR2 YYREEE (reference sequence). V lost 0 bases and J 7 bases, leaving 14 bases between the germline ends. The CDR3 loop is CASSLGAGLSNIQYF. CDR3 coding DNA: TGTGCCAGCAGCTTGGGTGCAGGGCTGTCGAACATTCAGTACTTC.

CDR3 nucleotides: TGCGCCAGCAACCCCCGGACAGTCCCTAGCACAGATACGCAGTATTTT. Its translation is CASNPRTVPSTDTQYF. The chain has TRBV5-1 and TRBJ2-3; D is possibly TRBD1 (6 bases). The CDR3 length is 16 residues. The germline V gene has CDR1 SGHRS and CDR2 YFSETQ. V was trimmed by 6 bases and J by 0 bases, leaving 17 bases between them.

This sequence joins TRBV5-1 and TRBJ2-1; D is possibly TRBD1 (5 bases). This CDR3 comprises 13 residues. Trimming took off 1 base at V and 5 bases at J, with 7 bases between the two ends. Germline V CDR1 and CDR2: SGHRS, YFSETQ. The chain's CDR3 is CASSLSRDNEQFF. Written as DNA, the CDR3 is TGCGCCAGCAGCTTGTCCAGGGACAATGAGCAGTTCTTC.

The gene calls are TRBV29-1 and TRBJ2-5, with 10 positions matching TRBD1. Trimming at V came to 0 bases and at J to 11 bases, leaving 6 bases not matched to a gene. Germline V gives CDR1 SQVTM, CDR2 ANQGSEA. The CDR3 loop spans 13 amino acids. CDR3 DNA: TGCAGCGTTGAAGAGGGACAGGGGAAGGAGCAGTACTTC. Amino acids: CSVEEGQGKEQYF.

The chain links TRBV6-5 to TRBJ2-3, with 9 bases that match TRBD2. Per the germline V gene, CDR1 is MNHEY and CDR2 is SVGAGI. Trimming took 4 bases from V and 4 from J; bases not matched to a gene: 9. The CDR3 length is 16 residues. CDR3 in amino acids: CASSSWGREGSDTQYF. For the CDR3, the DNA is TGTGCCAGCAGTTCTTGGGGGCGGGAGGGATCAGATACGCAGTATTTT.

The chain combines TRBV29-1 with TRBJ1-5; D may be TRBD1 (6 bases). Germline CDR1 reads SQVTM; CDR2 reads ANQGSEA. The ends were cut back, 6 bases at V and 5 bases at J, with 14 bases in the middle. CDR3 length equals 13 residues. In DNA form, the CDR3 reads TGCAGCGTGAAGACAGGCCGCGATCAGCCCCAGCATTTT. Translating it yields CSVKTGRDQPQHF.

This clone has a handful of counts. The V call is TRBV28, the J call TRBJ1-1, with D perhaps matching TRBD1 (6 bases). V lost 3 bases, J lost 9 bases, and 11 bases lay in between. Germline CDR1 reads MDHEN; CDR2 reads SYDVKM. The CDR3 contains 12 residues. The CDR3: CASSFRQAKAFF. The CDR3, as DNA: TGTGCCAGCAGTTTTCGACAGGCCAAAGCTTTCTTT.

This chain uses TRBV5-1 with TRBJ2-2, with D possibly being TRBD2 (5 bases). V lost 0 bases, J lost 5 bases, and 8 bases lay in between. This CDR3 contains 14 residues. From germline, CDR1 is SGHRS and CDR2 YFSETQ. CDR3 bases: TGCGCCAGCAGCTTGGGGTGGACTACCGGGGAGCTGTTTTTT. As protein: CASSLGWTTGELFF.

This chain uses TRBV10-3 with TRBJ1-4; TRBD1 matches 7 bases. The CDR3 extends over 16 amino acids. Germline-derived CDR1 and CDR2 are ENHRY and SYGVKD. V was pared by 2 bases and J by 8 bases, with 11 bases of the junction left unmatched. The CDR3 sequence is CAISEDRTGPREKLFF. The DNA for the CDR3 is TGTGCCATCAGTGAGGATAGGACAGGCCCACGGGAAAAACTGTTTTTT.

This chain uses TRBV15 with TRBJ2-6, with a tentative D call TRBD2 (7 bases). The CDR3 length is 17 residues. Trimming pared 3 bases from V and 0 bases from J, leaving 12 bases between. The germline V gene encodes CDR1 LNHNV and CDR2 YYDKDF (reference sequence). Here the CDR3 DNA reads TGTGCCACCAGCAGTTGGGGGGGACACTCTGGGGCCAACGTCCTGACTTTC. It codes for CATSSWGGHSGANVLTF.